This T cell receptor (beta chain) comes out of a study of human T cells and chemical hapten exposure. MiXCR was run by TCRdb on the RACE reads, yielding one entry per CDR3 protein. The sample shows 80,000 to 100,000 distinct CDR3 sequences, more than 10% of them seen only once. The CDR3 has 12 residues. Trimming cost V 7 bases and J 9 bases; bases outside gene matches: 6. Germline V gene data show CDR1 as SGHAT and CDR2 as FQNNGV. The time point is: patch test 3, about 24 weeks after DPC sensitization. Treatment in this sample: therapeutic diphenylcyclopropenone sensitization with weekly scalp DPC. Donors, patients with alopecia ranging from 18 to 70 years old and judged suitable for DPC, provided samples. This clonotype was observed a handful of times.

The chain employs TRBV11-2 and TRBJ2-1; 7 nucleotides agree with TRBD2. The TCR originated in a woman between 50 and 59 years old with alopecia areata. Some clones in this sample may be carry-over from other donors' samples. This specimen was whole blood, taken in connection with sensitization to the hapten diphenylcyclopropenone (DPC). The CDR3 loop is CASTAGEIEQFF. DNA of the CDR3: TGTGCCAGCACGGCGGGAGAAATTGAGCAGTTCTTC.